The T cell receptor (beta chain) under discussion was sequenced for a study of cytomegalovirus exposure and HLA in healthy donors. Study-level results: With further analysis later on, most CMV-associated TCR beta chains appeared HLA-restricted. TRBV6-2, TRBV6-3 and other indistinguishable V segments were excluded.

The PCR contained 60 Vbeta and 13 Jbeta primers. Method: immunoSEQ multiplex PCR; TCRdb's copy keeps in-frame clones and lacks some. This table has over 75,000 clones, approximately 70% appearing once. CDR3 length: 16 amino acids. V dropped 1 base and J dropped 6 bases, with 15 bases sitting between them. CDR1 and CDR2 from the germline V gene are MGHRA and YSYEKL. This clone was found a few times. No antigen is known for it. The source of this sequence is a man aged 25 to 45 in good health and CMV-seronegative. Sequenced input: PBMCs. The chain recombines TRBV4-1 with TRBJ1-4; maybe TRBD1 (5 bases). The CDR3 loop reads CASSQVSQGEDEKLFF. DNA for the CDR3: TGCGCCAGCAGCCAAGTCTCGCAGGGTGAGGATGAAAAACTGTTTTTT.